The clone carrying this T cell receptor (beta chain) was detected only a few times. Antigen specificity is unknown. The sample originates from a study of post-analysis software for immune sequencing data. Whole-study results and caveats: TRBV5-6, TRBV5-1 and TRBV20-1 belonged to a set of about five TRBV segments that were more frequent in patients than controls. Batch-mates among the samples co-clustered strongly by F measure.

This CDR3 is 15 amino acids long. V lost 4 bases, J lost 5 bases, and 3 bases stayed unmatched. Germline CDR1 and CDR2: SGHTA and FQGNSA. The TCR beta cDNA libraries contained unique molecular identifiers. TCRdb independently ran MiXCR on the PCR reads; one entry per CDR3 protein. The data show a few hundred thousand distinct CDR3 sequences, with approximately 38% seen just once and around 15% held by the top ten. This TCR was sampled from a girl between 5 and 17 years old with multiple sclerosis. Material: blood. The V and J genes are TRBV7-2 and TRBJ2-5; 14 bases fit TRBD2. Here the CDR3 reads CASSWGLAGDETQYF. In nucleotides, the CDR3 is TGTGCCAGCAGCTGGGGACTAGCGGGGGACGAGACCCAGTACTTC.